This T cell receptor (beta chain) is drawn from a study of OX40 agonist ivuxolimab in advanced cancers. Produced via immunoSEQ multiplex PCR; TCRdb's table is partial and in-frame only. Found here are over 65,000 clones, around 80% of them singletons; the top ten hold around 0.44%. In germline, CDR1 is SGHTA, CDR2 FQGNSA. The CDR3 runs to 13 residues. V was pared by 5 bases and J by 6 bases, with 13 bases between. The sequence was obtained from an adult with an advanced solid tumor such as melanoma, head and neck, liver or kidney cancer. V gene TRBV7-2 combines with J gene TRBJ1-1, with D perhaps TRBD1 (5 bases). The sample here was CD4+ or CD8+ T cells sorted from blood, taken in a trial of the OX40 agonist ivuxolimab. CDR3 DNA: TGTGCCAGCAGCAAACAGGTGGGAGCTGAAGCTTTCTTT. Protein product: CASSKQVGAEAFF. Full variable domain (rest looked up from reference TRBV7-2 and TRBJ1-1): GAGVSQSPSNKVTEKGKDVELRCDPISGHTALYWYRQSLGQGLEFLIYFQGNSAPDKSGLPSDRFSAERTGGSVSTLTIQRTQQEDSAVYLCASSKQVGAEAFFGQGTRLTVV.